Following are 10 T cell receptor beta chains from one sample sequenced in a study of beta chain features in type 1 diabetes. Every bit of the isolated RNA underwent reverse transcription, so sequencing read expressed TCRB transcripts. Some clones are missing from TCRdb's copy, which holds only in-frame ones; the method was immunoSEQ multiplex PCR. Here the sample spans 300,000 to 400,000 clones, approximately 8% being singletons. The sequenced sample consisted of central memory CD4+ T cells from blood. These receptors all stem from a woman aged 18-30 years in good health.

The rearrangement links TRBV5-6 to TRBJ2-7, with D possibly being TRBD2 (5 bases). Looked up from germline, CDR1 is SGHDT and CDR2 is YYEEEE. The CDR3 loop spans 12 amino acids. Trimming removed 3 bases from V and 3 bases from J, with 7 bases in between. CDR3 sequence reads: CASSSLGYEQYF. CDR3 coding DNA: TGTGCCAGCAGCTCACTAGGCTACGAGCAGTACTTC.

The chain combines TRBV11-1 with TRBJ2-2; tentatively, D is TRBD1 or TRBD2 (5 bases each). Germline assignment: CDR1 SGHAT and CDR2 FQDESV (reference sequence). CDR3 length equals 16 residues. V was pared by 6 bases and J by 4 bases, with 18 bases between. CDR3 coding DNA: TGTGCCAGCAGGACGGCCGGGACCGGTTTCACCGGGGAGCTGTTTTTT. Translation: CASRTAGTGFTGELFF.

This clone was observed a handful of times. The CDR3: CASTNPSSYEQYF. The CDR3 nucleotides are TGTGCCAGCACCAACCCCAGCTCCTACGAGCAGTACTTC. The chain combines TRBV6-5 with TRBJ2-7; D unclear. The germline gives CDR1 MNHEY, CDR2 SVGAGI. The V and J ends lost 7 bases and 0 bases respectively, with 10 bases between them. This CDR3 is 13 amino acids long.

At least ten counts were recorded for this clone. The chain combines TRBV15 with TRBJ2-5; TRBD2 matches at 7 bases. The CDR3 sequence is 13 residues long. CDR1 and CDR2 from the germline V gene are LNHNV and YYDKDF (reference sequence). The trim removed 5 bases at V and 5 bases at J, leaving 5 bases unmatched. CDR3 loop: CATSWRERETQYF. CDR3 nucleotides: TGTGCCACCAGCTGGCGGGAGCGTGAGACCCAGTACTTC. Together with reference TRBV15 and TRBJ2-5, the CDR3 gives the full variable domain: DAMVIQNPRYQVTQFGKPVTLSCSQTLNHNVMYWYQQKSSQAPKLLFHYYDKDFNNEADTPDNFQSRRPNTSFCFLDIRSPGLGDTAMYLCATSWRERETQYFGPGTRLLVL.

The J gene is TRBJ2-1, the V gene TRBV2, with 8 bases lining up with TRBD1. Germline lookup yields CDR1 SNHLY and CDR2 FYNNEI. The V and J ends lost 4 bases and 2 bases, in that order; junction bases with no gene match: 7. The CDR3 is 16 amino acids. The CDR3 DNA sequence: TGTGCCAGCAGTGGAAGACCGGGACAGGCCTACAATGAGCAGTTCTTC. Protein sequence: CASSGRPGQAYNEQFF.

This clone showed up just a few times. The chain uses TRBV5-1 and TRBJ1-1; D is possibly TRBD1 (6 bases). CDR3 length equals 13 residues. The germline V gene encodes CDR1 SGHRS and CDR2 YFSETQ. The V end lost 6 bases, the J end lost 2 bases, and 11 bases lay between the germline ends. CDR3 protein: CASIGQPNTEAFF. DNA for the CDR3: TGCGCCAGCATTGGACAGCCCAACACTGAAGCTTTCTTT. Complete variable domain (other parts from reference TRBV5-1 and TRBJ1-1): KAGVTQTPRYLIKTRGQQVTLSCSPISGHRSVSWYQQTPGQGLQFLFEYFSETQRNKGNFPGRFSGRQFSNSRSEMNVSTLELGDSALYLCASIGQPNTEAFFGQGTRLTVV.

CDR3 in DNA: TGTGCCAGCAGCGACAGGAGCCCTAGCACAGATACGCAGTATTTT. Translation: CASSDRSPSTDTQYF. The chain couples TRBV11-2 to TRBJ2-3; maybe TRBD1 (6 bases). CDR1 SGHAT and CDR2 FQNNGV come from the germline V gene. Trimming removed 5 bases at V and 0 bases at J, with 12 bases between. CDR3 length: 15 residues.

J is TRBJ2-7 and V is TRBV6-5, with D perhaps matching TRBD1 (6 bases). Germline-derived CDR1 and CDR2 are MNHEY and SVGAGI. This CDR3 is 14 amino acids long. V shed 5 bases and J shed 3 bases, with 14 bases lying between them. DNA of the CDR3: TGTGCCAGCAGTACGACAGGAGCCCGCTACGAGCAGTACTTC. Its protein is CASSTTGARYEQYF.

The chain links TRBV9 to TRBJ2-5; 12 bases fit TRBD2. Germline CDR1 and CDR2: SGDLS and YYNGEE. V trimming: 3 bases; J trimming: 5 bases; junction bases outside the gene matches: 5. The CDR3 extends over 15 amino acids. The CDR3 sequence is CASSAASGRAETQYF. The CDR3 DNA follows: TGTGCCAGCAGCGCCGCTAGCGGGAGGGCGGAGACCCAGTACTTC.

This clone was seen a handful of times. J is TRBJ2-7 and V is TRBV28; D possibly matches TRBD1 or TRBD2 (5 bases each). Germline V lookup: CDR1 MDHEN, CDR2 SYDVKM. The CDR3 consists of 13 residues. V shed 5 bases and J shed 3 bases, with 11 bases lying between them. In nucleotides, the CDR3 is TGTGCCAGCAGTAGGGACCCGAGCTACGAGCAGTACTTC. This sequence encodes CASSRDPSYEQYF.